This T cell receptor (beta chain) was identified in a study of cytomegalovirus exposure and HLA in healthy donors. In the PCR, 60 Vbeta and 13 Jbeta primers were used. Measured with immunoSEQ multiplex PCR; TCRdb has only the in-frame clones, and not every one. The data hold roughly 180,000 clones, with 77% observed a single time. This CDR3 region has 19 residues. V dropped 0 bases and J dropped 2; count of bases not matched to a gene: 12. Germline CDR1 and CDR2: KGHSH and LQKENI. The chain is built from TRBV18 and TRBJ2-3, with 9 bases that match TRBD1. The TCR sequence derives from a woman aged 25 to 45 in good health and CMV-seropositive. Sequences were obtained from PBMCs. CDR3 nucleotide sequence: TGTGCCAGCTCACCACCGATCCGGGACAGGGAAGGGCCCACAGATACGCAGTATTTT. It specifies CASSPPIRDREGPTDTQYF.